A selection of T cell receptor beta chains follows, all from one sample in a study of CXCR3-negative and CXCR3-positive naive CD8 T cells. Using the 5' RACE reads, TCRdb records one entry per CDR3 protein without DNA. The table lists 100,000 to 150,000 distinct CDR3 sequences. The material sequenced was naive CXCR3- CD8+ T cells from blood. The receptors come from a human donor in good health. Some clones in this sample may be carry-over from other donors' samples. CDR3s include the opening cysteine and the closing phenylalanine or tryptophan.

TRBJ2-3,TRBV4-3,CASSTGLASLGDTQYF
TRBJ2-7,TRBV5-1,CASMGQTYEQYF
TRBJ2-7,TRBV15,CATSGSDRDGEQYF
TRBJ2-7,TRBV10-2,CASSGGGAYEQYF
TRBJ1-5,TRBV7-6,CASSPYTRVDQPQHF
TRBJ2-1,TRBV4-3,CASSPNWAGGEYNEQFF
TRBJ2-5,TRBV4-2,CASSQGRQGRNEQYF
TRBJ1-2,TRBV4-3,CASSQERGERLSYTF
TRBJ2-1,TRBV6-2/TRBV6-3,CASSYAPGTGYNEQFF
TRBJ2-1,TRBV6-4,CASRDRVYGDQQFF
TRBJ1-3,TRBV28,CASSLFGTDGNTIYF
TRBJ2-1,TRBV5-4,CASSFGAHEQFF
TRBJ2-1,TRBV10-3,CAISIGPESGYEQFF
TRBJ2-2,TRBV5-8,CASTTGQGTGELFF
TRBJ2-5,TRBV6-5,CASSLPGAGRETQYF
TRBJ1-1,TRBV21-1,CASSKPLGGMNTEAFF
TRBJ2-1,TRBV5-1,CASSYGTWMNNEQFF
TRBJ2-7,TRBV19,CASSMGAVYEQYF
TRBJ2-1,TRBV5-4,CASSLMGLGVGEQFF
TRBJ2-6,TRBV7-9,CASSYQGSGANVLTF
TRBJ2-1,TRBV10-1,CASREPGLADEQFF
TRBJ2-7,TRBV6-5,CASSYGGTSGYEQYF
TRBJ2-3,TRBV15,CATSKWALGSQGTDTQYF
TRBJ2-7,TRBV4-3,CASSQDRGRGYEQYF
TRBJ2-3,TRBV6-2/TRBV6-3,CASSYSLIIAEGATDTQYF
TRBJ2-7,TRBV29-1,CSVEVESYEQYF
TRBJ2-5,TRBV7-3,CASSSAGLAGETQYF
TRBJ2-7,TRBV29-1,CSVEGENTYEQYF
TRBJ2-7,TRBV5-4,CASSSRTGDPYEQYF
TRBJ2-5,TRBV7-8,CASSFRTGWQETQYF
TRBJ2-1,TRBV7-2,CASSSWTTGDYNEQFF
TRBJ2-3,TRBV6-5,CASSILRRPGDTQYF
TRBJ2-3,TRBV7-9,CASRPRWDLGIDTQYF
TRBJ2-3,TRBV7-9,CASSFGPSTDTQYF
TRBJ1-1,TRBV28,CASSPPQVNTEAFF
TRBJ2-7,TRBV3-1,CASSQVRAGSEQYF
TRBJ1-1,TRBV28,CASCLGRVTEAFF
TRBJ2-7,TRBV28,CASSSRGGLAGAHEQYF
TRBJ1-5,TRBV24-1,CATRNRDKPNNQPQHF
TRBJ2-1,TRBV6-2/TRBV6-3,CASSYDDRGPYNEQFF
TRBJ2-7,TRBV28,CASSRDNYEQYF
TRBJ2-3,TRBV6-4,CASAQRGPTDTQYF
TRBJ2-7,TRBV27,CASSLTTGKSYEQYF
TRBJ2-1,TRBV4-1,CASGTGTSGGGNEQFF
TRBJ2-1,TRBV11-3,CASRTTLPGQGGNEQFF
TRBJ2-1,TRBV24-1,CATSDPGSSYNKQFF
TRBJ2-1,TRBV20-1,CSATEGYEQFF
TRBJ2-7,TRBV28,CASSPEGTETYEQYF
TRBJ2-1,TRBV11-3,CASSSGDALWEQFF
TRBJ1-2,TRBV11-3,CASSSRSDFPVRGYTF
TRBJ2-5,TRBV6-5,CASSYRPGQQETQYF